A selection of T cell receptor beta chains follows, all from one sample in a study of T cell repertoires in cytomegalovirus infection. TCRdb recomputed calls from the reads with MiXCR, one row per CDR3 protein. The sample yields approximately 730,000 distinct CDR3 sequences, around 32% seen once. For these receptors, no antigen is known. The specimen was cultured PBMCs, collected from culture after CMV antigen stimulation. The receptors stem from a human donor in good health (CMV status not recorded). Some clones in this sample may be carry-over from other donors' samples. The CDR3 runs from the conserved cysteine through the conserved F or W. The order of the fields is V gene, J gene, D gene, CDR3 length, clone size, CDR3 DNA, CDR3 protein. The D gene is left open where the match is weak. Clone size is shown for a subset of rows, as once, few, many or a class of expanded clone.

V: TRBV7-6
J: TRBJ2-2
D: NA
length: 15
size: NA
DNA: TGTGCCAGCAGCTTAGCGGTGGCAGGGTCCGGGGAGCTGTTTTTT
CDR3: CASSLAVAGSGELFF

V: TRBV7-8
J: TRBJ2-1
D: TRBD1
length: 13
size: NA
DNA: TGTGCCAGCAGCAAGACAGGGCCATATGAGCAGTTCTTC
CDR3: CASSKTGPYEQFF

V: TRBV5-5
J: TRBJ1-1
D: NA
length: 13
size: NA
DNA: TGTGCCAGCAGCTTAAGGCAGCCAACTGAAGCTTTCTTT
CDR3: CASSLRQPTEAFF

V: TRBV5-4
J: TRBJ1-1
D: NA
length: 12
size: NA
DNA: TGTGCCAGCAGCTTTGGGAAACTTGAAGCTTTCTTT
CDR3: CASSFGKLEAFF

V: TRBV7-8
J: TRBJ1-5
D: NA
length: 15
size: many
DNA: TGTGCCAGCAGCCCCCGGCGGGTGGGTATTCAGCCCCAGCATTTT
CDR3: CASSPRRVGIQPQHF

V: TRBV7-9
J: TRBJ1-4
D: NA
length: 16
size: NA
DNA: TGTGCCAGCAGCTTAGCCGGACTGAGCGGCTGGGAAAAACTGTTTTTT
CDR3: CASSLAGLSGWEKLFF

V: TRBV7-7
J: TRBJ2-2
D: TRBD2
length: 16
size: NA
DNA: TGTGCCAGCACCGGTAGCGGGAGGGCCGGGCGCGGGGAGCTGTTTTTT
CDR3: CASTGSGRAGRGELFF

V: TRBV27
J: TRBJ2-2
D: NA
length: 16
size: NA
DNA: TGTGCCAGCAGTTCCCTAGGGACACAAAACACCGGGGAGCTGTTTTTT
CDR3: CASSSLGTQNTGELFF

V: TRBV4-1
J: TRBJ2-1
D: TRBD2
length: 17
size: many
DNA: TGCGCCAGCAGCCAACAAATTAGCGGGAGTACCTACAATGAGCAGTTCTTC
CDR3: CASSQQISGSTYNEQFF

V: TRBV20-1
J: TRBJ2-1
D: NA
length: 14
size: NA
DNA: TGCAGTGCCACCATAGGGAGCTCCTACAATGAGCAGTTCTTC
CDR3: CSATIGSSYNEQFF

V: TRBV7-8
J: TRBJ2-3
D: NA
length: 15
size: many
DNA: TGTGCCAGCAGCGCACCGGGACTTAGCACAGATACGCAGTATTTT
CDR3: CASSAPGLSTDTQYF

V: TRBV29-1
J: TRBJ1-1
D: TRBD1
length: 12
size: few
DNA: TGCAGCGTTTATTGGGGACAGTTTGAAGCTTTCTTT
CDR3: CSVYWGQFEAFF

V: TRBV20-1
J: TRBJ2-1
D: NA
length: 13
size: NA
DNA: TGCAGTGCTAGTCGGGGGAACTACAATGAGCAGTTCTTC
CDR3: CSASRGNYNEQFF

V: TRBV5-1
J: TRBJ1-1
D: NA
length: 16
size: NA
DNA: TGCGCCAGCAGCCCCAGTGGCGGACGGTTGAATACTGAAGCTTTCTTT
CDR3: CASSPSGGRLNTEAFF

V: TRBV2
J: TRBJ1-6
D: TRBD1
length: 15
size: NA
DNA: TGTGCCACCCTACAGTGGGACAGGGGGGGTTCACCCCTCCACTTT
CDR3: CATLQWDRGGSPLHF

V: TRBV7-9
J: TRBJ2-7
D: TRBD1
length: 15
size: few
DNA: TGTGCCAGCAGCGGAGGACAGGAGAAATACTACGAGCAGTACTTC
CDR3: CASSGGQEKYYEQYF

V: TRBV7-2
J: TRBJ2-1
D: NA
length: 15
size: few
DNA: TGTGCCAGCAGCTTGGAGCCCTTGGCCTTCAATGAGCAGTTCTTC
CDR3: CASSLEPLAFNEQFF

V: TRBV4-1
J: TRBJ2-1
D: NA
length: 15
size: NA
DNA: TGCGCCAGCAGCCCCCAGGCAGGGGGGTACAATGAGCAGTTCTTC
CDR3: CASSPQAGGYNEQFF

V: TRBV23-1
J: TRBJ1-5
D: TRBD1
length: 14
size: NA
DNA: TGCGCCAGCGCCTTGACAGGGAACAATCAGCCCCAGCATTTT
CDR3: CASALTGNNQPQHF

V: TRBV7-9
J: TRBJ2-5
D: TRBD1
length: 16
size: NA
DNA: TGTGCCAGCAGAGTGTCCGGGACAGGGGTAAGAGAGACCCAGTACTTC
CDR3: CASRVSGTGVRETQYF

V: TRBV20-1
J: TRBJ2-5
D: NA
length: 15
size: NA
DNA: TGCAGTGCTAGAGTCCCGGGTAGCGGCCAAGAGACCCAGTACTTC
CDR3: CSARVPGSGQETQYF

V: TRBV7-2
J: TRBJ1-2
D: NA
length: 14
size: few
DNA: TGTGCCAGCAGTTACCTCCCGGGACCTTATGGCTACACCTTC
CDR3: CASSYLPGPYGYTF

V: TRBV6-2/TRBV6-3
J: TRBJ1-1
D: NA
length: 19
size: few
DNA: TGTGCCAGCAGTTACTCGTATGAGGAGAGGGGGGCGCGGAGCACTGAAGCTTTCTTT
CDR3: CASSYSYEERGARSTEAFF

V: TRBV6-7
J: TRBJ2-3
D: NA
length: 16
size: few
DNA: TGTGCCAGCAGTCTTCGGGGACCCCCTAGCACAGATACGCAGTATTTT
CDR3: CASSLRGPPSTDTQYF

V: TRBV6-1
J: TRBJ1-5
D: NA
length: 16
size: NA
DNA: TGTGCCAGCAGTGAGGGTGGTTCAAGAGGGGATCAGCCCCAGCATTTT
CDR3: CASSEGGSRGDQPQHF

V: TRBV7-2
J: TRBJ2-7
D: NA
length: 14
size: few
DNA: TGTGCCAGCAGCTTCAGGCGGGGAGTCTACGAGCAGTACTTC
CDR3: CASSFRRGVYEQYF

V: TRBV9
J: TRBJ2-3
D: NA
length: 15
size: NA
DNA: TGTGCCAGCAGCGTAGCTCTTGCGGGCGGGGATACGCAGTATTTT
CDR3: CASSVALAGGDTQYF

V: TRBV14
J: TRBJ2-7
D: NA
length: 16
size: NA
DNA: TGTGCCAGCAGCCAAGGATGGGGGGCCAAATCCTACGAGCAGTACTTC
CDR3: CASSQGWGAKSYEQYF

V: TRBV12-3/TRBV12-4
J: TRBJ2-3
D: NA
length: 15
size: NA
DNA: TGTGCCAGCAGTTTCCGGAGGGGGCCGGCAGATACGCAGTATTTT
CDR3: CASSFRRGPADTQYF

V: TRBV19
J: TRBJ2-5
D: TRBD1
length: 16
size: few
DNA: TGTGTTCCCCTCAAGGCGACAGGGGGCTTACAAGAGACCCAGTACTTC
CDR3: CVPLKATGGLQETQYF

V: TRBV4-1
J: TRBJ2-7
D: NA
length: 16
size: NA
DNA: TGCGCCAGCAGCCTTCTGCTAGGCAATCCATCCTACGAGCAGTACTTC
CDR3: CASSLLLGNPSYEQYF

V: TRBV12-3/TRBV12-4
J: TRBJ2-7
D: TRBD2
length: 15
size: few
DNA: TGTGCCAGCAGTCCGTCTTGGAGCGGGAATCACGAGCAGTACTTC
CDR3: CASSPSWSGNHEQYF

V: TRBV7-2
J: TRBJ2-1
D: TRBD2
length: 15
size: many
DNA: TGTGCCAGCAGCTTAATACTAGCGGGGGGTAATGAGCAGTTCTTC
CDR3: CASSLILAGGNEQFF

V: TRBV19
J: TRBJ2-1
D: TRBD2
length: 15
size: NA
DNA: TGTGCCAGTAGTATACGGACTAGCGGGAGAAATGAGCAGTTCTTC
CDR3: CASSIRTSGRNEQFF

V: TRBV19
J: TRBJ2-7
D: TRBD1
length: 14
size: NA
DNA: TGTGCCAGTAGTCCAGGACAGGGGAGGAACGAGCAGTACTTC
CDR3: CASSPGQGRNEQYF

V: TRBV2
J: TRBJ2-7
D: NA
length: 15
size: NA
DNA: TGTGCCAGCAGTGTGGGTCGGATGGGGAACTACGAGCAGTACTTC
CDR3: CASSVGRMGNYEQYF

V: TRBV12-3/TRBV12-4
J: TRBJ2-5
D: NA
length: 14
size: NA
DNA: TGTGCCAGCAGTTTTTTAACCGGTGAAGAGACCCAGTACTTC
CDR3: CASSFLTGEETQYF

V: TRBV7-2
J: TRBJ2-2
D: NA
length: 15
size: few
DNA: TGTGCCAGCAGCTTGGTACTAGAAGGTCCCGGGGAGCTGTTTTTT
CDR3: CASSLVLEGPGELFF

V: TRBV20-1
J: TRBJ2-3
D: NA
length: 19
size: NA
DNA: TGCAGTGCTAGAGATTTTCAGGGGGGCCATCCTACTAGCACAGATACGCAGTATTTT
CDR3: CSARDFQGGHPTSTDTQYF

V: TRBV20-1
J: TRBJ2-1
D: NA
length: 14
size: NA
DNA: TGCAGTAAAAGTGGTGGAGGGGCCTACAATGAGCAGTTCTTC
CDR3: CSKSGGGAYNEQFF

V: TRBV27
J: TRBJ1-1
D: NA
length: 15
size: NA
DNA: TGTGCCAGCAGTTGGTCACAAGGGTTTTACACTGAAGCTTTCTTT
CDR3: CASSWSQGFYTEAFF

V: TRBV6-1
J: TRBJ1-5
D: NA
length: 13
size: few
DNA: TGTGCCAGCAGAGTTTCGGTGAATCAGCCCCAGCATTTT
CDR3: CASRVSVNQPQHF

V: TRBV7-6
J: TRBJ2-1
D: TRBD2
length: 18
size: many
DNA: TGTGCCAGCAGCTTAAATAGCGGGATTTGGCGGGGACACAATGAGCAGTTCTTC
CDR3: CASSLNSGIWRGHNEQFF

V: TRBV5-4
J: TRBJ2-5
D: NA
length: 14
size: NA
DNA: TGTGCCAGCAGCTTGGAGAGAGCGGAAGAGACCCAGTACTTC
CDR3: CASSLERAEETQYF